This T cell receptor (beta chain) was obtained from a study of blood T cell repertoires in COVID-19. Germline assignment: CDR1 MNHEY and CDR2 SMNVEV (reference sequence). The CDR3 loop spans 14 amino acids. With 2 bases removed from V and 6 bases from J, the gap between germline ends came to 10 bases. This table comes from immunoSEQ multiplex PCR, and its TCRdb copy is limited to in-frame clones, with some not included. Of hundreds of thousands of clones in the sample, around 88% were seen once. Source material: peripheral blood. The source of this sequence is a woman aged 55-69 years with COVID-19, enrolled during active disease. This rearrangement joins TRBV27 to TRBJ2-2; unclear D gene. The CDR3 nucleotides are TGTGCCAGCAGTTTAGGGCTAATACCCGGGGAGCTGTTTTTT. Translated: CASSLGLIPGELFF.